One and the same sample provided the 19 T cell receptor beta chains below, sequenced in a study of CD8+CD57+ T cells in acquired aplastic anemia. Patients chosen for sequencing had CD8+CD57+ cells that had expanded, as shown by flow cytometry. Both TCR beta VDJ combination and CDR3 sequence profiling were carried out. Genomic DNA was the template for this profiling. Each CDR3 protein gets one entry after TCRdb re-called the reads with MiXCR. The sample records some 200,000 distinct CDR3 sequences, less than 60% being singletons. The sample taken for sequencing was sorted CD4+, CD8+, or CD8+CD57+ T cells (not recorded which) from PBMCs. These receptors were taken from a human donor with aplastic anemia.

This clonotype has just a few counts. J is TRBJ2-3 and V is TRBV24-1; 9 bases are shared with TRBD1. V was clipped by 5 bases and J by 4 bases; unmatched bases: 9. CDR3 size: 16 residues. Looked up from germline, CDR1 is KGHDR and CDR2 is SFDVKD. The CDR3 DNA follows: TGTGCCACCAGTGGGCATGGGACAGGGTGGGCAGATACGCAGTATTTT. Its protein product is CATSGHGTGWADTQYF.

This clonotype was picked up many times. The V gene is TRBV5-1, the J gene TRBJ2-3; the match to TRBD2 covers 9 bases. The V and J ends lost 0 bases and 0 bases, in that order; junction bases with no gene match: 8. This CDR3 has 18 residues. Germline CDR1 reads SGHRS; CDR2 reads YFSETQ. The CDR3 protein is CASSLDLAGAASTDTQYF. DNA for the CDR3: TGCGCCAGCAGCTTGGATTTAGCGGGAGCCGCGAGCACAGATACGCAGTATTTT.

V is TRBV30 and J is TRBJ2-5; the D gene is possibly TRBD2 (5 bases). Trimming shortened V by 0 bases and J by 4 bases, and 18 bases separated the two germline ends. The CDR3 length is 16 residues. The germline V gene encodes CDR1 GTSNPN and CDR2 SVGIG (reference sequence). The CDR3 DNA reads TGTGCCTGGAGTGTATTCGGGCCTGGAGGCCTAGAGACCCAGTACTTC. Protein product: CAWSVFGPGGLETQYF.

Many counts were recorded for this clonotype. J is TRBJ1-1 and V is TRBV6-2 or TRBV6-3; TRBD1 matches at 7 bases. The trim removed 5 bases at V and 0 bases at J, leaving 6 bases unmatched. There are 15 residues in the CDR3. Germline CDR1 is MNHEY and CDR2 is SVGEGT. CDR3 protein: CASSRDSSLNTEAFF. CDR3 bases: TGTGCCAGCAGTCGGGACAGCTCTTTGAACACTGAAGCTTTCTTT.

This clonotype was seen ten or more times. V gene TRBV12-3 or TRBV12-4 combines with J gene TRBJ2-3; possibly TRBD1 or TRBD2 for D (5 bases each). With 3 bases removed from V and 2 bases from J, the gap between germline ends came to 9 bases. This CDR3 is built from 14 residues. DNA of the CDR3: TGTGCCAGCAGTTTTGGGGGATACACAGATACGCAGTATTTT. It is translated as CASSFGGYTDTQYF.

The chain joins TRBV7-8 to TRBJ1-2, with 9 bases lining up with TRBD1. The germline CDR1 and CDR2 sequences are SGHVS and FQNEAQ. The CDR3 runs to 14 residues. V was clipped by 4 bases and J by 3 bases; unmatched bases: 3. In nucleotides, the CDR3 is TGTGCCAGCAGCTGGGACAGGGATTACTATGGCTACACCTTC. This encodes CASSWDRDYYGYTF.

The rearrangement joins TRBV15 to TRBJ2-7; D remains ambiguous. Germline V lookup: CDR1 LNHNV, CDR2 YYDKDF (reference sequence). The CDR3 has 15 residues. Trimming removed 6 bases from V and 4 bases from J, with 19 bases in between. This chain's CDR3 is CATSDLPITVYEQYF. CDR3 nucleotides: TGTGCCACCAGTGATTTGCCGATTACCGTTTACGAGCAGTACTTC.

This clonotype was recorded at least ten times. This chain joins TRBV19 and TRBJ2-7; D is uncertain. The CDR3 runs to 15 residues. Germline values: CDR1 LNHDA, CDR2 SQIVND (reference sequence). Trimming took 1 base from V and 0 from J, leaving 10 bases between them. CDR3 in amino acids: CASSIVGGTSYEQYF. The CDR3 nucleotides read TGTGCCAGTAGTATAGTCGGCGGAACCTCCTACGAGCAGTACTTC.

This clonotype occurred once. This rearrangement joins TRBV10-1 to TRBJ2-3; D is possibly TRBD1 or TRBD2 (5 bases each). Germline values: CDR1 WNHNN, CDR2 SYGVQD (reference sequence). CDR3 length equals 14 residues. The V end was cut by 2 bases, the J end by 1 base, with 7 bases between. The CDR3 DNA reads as TGCGCCAGCAGTGAGAGGGACGGCACAGATACGCAGTATTTT. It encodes CASSERDGTDTQYF.

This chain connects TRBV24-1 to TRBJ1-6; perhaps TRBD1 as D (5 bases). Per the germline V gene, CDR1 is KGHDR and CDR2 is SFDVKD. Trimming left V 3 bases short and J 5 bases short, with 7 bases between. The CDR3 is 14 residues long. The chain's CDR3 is CATSDIGDNSPLHF. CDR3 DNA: TGTGCCACCAGTGATATAGGGGATAATTCACCCCTCCACTTT.

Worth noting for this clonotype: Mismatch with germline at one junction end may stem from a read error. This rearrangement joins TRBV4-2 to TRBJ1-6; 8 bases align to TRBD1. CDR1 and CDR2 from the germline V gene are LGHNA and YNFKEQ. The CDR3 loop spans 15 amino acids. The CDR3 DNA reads TGTGCCAGCAGCCCGGGGACAGGTTTGGATTCGCCCCTCCACTTT. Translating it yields CASSPGTGLDSPLHF.

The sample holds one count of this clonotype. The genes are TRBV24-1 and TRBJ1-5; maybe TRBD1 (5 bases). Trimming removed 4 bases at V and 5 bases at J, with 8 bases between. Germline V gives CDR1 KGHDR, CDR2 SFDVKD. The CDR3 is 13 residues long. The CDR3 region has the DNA TGTGCCACCAGTGAGGCAGGGTATCAGCCCCAGCATTTT. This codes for CATSEAGYQPQHF.

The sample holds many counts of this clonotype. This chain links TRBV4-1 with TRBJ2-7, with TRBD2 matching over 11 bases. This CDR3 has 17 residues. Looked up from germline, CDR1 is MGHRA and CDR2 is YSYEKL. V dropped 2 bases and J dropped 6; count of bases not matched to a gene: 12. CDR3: CASSQNSGTSGSLEQYF. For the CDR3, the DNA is TGCGCCAGCAGCCAAAACTCCGGGACTAGCGGATCCCTCGAGCAGTACTTC.

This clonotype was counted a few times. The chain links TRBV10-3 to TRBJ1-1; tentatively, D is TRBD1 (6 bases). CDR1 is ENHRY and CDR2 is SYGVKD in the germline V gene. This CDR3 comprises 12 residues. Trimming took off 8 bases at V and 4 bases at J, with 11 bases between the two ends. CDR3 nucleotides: TGTGCCATCCTAGGAGGGGGCACTGAAGCTTTCTTT. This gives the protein CAILGGGTEAFF.

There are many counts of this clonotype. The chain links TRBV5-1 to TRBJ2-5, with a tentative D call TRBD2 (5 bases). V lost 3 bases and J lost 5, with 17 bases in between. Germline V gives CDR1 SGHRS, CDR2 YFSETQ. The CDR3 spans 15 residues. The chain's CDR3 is CASSYFSGVGETQYF. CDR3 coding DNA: TGCGCCAGCAGCTACTTCAGCGGAGTGGGGGAGACCCAGTACTTC.

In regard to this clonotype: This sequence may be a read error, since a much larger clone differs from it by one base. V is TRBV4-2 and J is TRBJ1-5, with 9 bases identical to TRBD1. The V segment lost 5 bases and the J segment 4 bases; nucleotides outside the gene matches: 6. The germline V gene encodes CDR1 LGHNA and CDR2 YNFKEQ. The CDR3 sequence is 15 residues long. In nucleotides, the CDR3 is TGTGCCAGCAGCTGCCGGGACAGGGAAAATCAGCCCCAGCATTTT. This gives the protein CASSCRDRENQPQHF.

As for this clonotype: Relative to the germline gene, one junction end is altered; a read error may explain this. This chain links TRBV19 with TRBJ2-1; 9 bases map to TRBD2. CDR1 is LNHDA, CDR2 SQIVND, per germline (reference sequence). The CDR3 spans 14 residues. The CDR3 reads CTSISGSPYNQQFF. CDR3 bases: TGTACCAGTATTAGCGGGAGTCCCTACAATCAGCAGTTCTTC.

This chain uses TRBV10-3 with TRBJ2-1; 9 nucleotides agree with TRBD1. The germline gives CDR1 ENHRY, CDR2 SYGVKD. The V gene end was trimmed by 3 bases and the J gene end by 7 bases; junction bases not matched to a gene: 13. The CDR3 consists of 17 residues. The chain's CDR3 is CAISETRTGQGANEQFF. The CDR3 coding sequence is TGTGCCATCAGTGAAACACGAACGGGACAGGGTGCTAATGAGCAGTTCTTC.

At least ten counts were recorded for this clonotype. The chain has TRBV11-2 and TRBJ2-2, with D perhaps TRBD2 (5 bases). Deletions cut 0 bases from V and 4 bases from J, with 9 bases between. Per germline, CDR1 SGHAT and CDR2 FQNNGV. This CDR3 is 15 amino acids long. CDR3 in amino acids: CASSLDSAFTGELFF. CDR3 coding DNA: TGTGCCAGCAGCTTAGATAGCGCCTTCACCGGGGAGCTGTTTTTT.